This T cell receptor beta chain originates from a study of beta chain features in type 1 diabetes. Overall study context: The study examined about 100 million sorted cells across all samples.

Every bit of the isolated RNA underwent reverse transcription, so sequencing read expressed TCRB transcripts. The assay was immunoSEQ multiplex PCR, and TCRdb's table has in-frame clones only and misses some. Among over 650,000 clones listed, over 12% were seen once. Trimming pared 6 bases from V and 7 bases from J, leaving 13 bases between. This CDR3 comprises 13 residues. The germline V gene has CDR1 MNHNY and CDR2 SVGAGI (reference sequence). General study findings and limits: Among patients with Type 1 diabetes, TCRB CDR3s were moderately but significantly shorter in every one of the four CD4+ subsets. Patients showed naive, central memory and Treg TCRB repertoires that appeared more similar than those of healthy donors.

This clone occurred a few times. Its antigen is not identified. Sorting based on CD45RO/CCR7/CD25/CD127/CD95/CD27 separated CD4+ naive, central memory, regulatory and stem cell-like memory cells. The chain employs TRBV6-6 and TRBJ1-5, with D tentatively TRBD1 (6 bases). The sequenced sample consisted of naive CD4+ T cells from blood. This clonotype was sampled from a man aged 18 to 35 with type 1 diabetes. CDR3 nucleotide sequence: TGTGCCAGCAGCCACGAGGGGGGCCAGCCCCAGCATTTT. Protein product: CASSHEGGQPQHF.